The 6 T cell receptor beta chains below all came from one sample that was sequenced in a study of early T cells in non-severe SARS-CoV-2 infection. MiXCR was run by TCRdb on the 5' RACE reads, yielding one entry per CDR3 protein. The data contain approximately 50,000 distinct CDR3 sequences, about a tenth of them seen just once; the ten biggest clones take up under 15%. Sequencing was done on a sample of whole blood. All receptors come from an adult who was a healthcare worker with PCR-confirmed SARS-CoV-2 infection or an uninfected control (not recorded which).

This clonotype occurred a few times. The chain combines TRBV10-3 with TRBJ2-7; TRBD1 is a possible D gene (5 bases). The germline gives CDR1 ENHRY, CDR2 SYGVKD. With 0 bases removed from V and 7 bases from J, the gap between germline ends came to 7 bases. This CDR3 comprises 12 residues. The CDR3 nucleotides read TGTGCCATCAGTGAGTCGGGGCTTGAGCAGTACTTC. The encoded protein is CAISESGLEQYF.

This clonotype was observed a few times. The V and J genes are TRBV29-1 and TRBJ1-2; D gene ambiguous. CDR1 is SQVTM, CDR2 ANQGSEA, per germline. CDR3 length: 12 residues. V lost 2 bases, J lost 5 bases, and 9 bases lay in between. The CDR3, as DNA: TGCAGCGTTGAAAGGACCGTTTATGGCTACACCTTC. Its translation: CSVERTVYGYTF.

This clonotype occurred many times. In nucleotides, the CDR3 is TGTGCCAGCAGTTCAGGACAGGGAGGGTCACCCCTCCACTTT. Encoded protein: CASSSGQGGSPLHF. The chain carries TRBV7-3 and TRBJ1-6; the match to TRBD1 covers 8 bases. The CDR3 runs 14 residues. The V segment lost 6 bases and the J segment 10 bases; nucleotides outside the gene matches: 8. CDR1 is SGHTA, CDR2 FQGTGA, per germline.

The CDR3 reads CASSPRQSLAKNIQYF. CDR3 coding DNA: TGTGCCAGCTCACCAAGACAGAGCCTAGCCAAAAACATTCAGTACTTC. This chain connects TRBV18 to TRBJ2-4, with a possible D match to TRBD1 (5 bases). Trimming took off 2 bases at V and 0 bases at J, with 11 bases between the two ends. The germline V gene has CDR1 KGHSH and CDR2 LQKENI. CDR3 length: 16 residues.

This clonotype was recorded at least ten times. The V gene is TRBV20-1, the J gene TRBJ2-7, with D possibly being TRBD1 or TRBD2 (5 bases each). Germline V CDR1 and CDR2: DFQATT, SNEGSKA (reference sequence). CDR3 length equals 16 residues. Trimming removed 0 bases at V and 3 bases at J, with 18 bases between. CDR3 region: CSARDWGSPSSYEQYF. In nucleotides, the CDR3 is TGCAGTGCTAGAGATTGGGGGAGCCCCTCCAGCTACGAGCAGTACTTC.

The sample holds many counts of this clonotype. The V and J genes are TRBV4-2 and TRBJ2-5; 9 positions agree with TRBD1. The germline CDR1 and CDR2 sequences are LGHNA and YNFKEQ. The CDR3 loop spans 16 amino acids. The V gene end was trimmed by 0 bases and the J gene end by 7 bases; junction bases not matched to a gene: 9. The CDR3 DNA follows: TGTGCCAGCAGCCAAGACCGACAGGGGGGAATAGGGACCCAGTACTTC. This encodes CASSQDRQGGIGTQYF.